These 12 T cell receptor beta chains came from one sample sequenced in a study of Graves' ophthalmopathy and Graves' hyperthyroidism. Amplification from RNA transcripts yielded the TCR beta CDR3 regions. First-round RT-PCR relied on HTBI primers, and a second-round multiplex PCR came next. TCRdb itself ran the multiplex PCR reads through MiXCR, one entry per CDR3 protein. The sample consists of a few hundred thousand distinct CDR3 sequences, roughly 39% of them appearing once. Sample: peripheral blood or thyroid tissue (not recorded which). The receptors stem from an adult man with Graves' hyperthyroidism.

The J gene is TRBJ2-6, the V gene TRBV2; perhaps TRBD1 as D (5 bases). Germline CDR1 and CDR2: SNHLY and FYNNEI. V dropped 8 bases and J dropped 18 bases, with 8 bases sitting between them. The CDR3 has 8 amino acids. CDR3 nucleotides: TGTGCCAGCGGCGGACAGACTTTC. It codes for CASGGQTF. The complete variable domain, with remaining parts taken from reference TRBV2 and TRBJ2-6, reads EPEVTQTPSHQVTQMGQEVILRCVPISNHLYFYWYRQILGQKVEFLVSFYNNEISEKSEIFDDQFSVERPDGSNFTLKIRSTKLEDSAMYFCASGGQTFGAGSRLTVL.

The chain uses TRBV7-2 and TRBJ2-3, with TRBD1 as a possible D gene (5 bases). Germline CDR1 reads SGHTA; CDR2 reads FQGNSA. The CDR3 consists of 12 residues. V was pared by 4 bases and J by 6 bases, with 8 bases between. The CDR3 DNA is TGTGCCAGCAGCTACCGACAGGATACGCAGTATTTT. Translation: CASSYRQDTQYF. The whole variable domain, filled in from reference TRBV7-2 and TRBJ2-3, reads GAGVSQSPSNKVTEKGKDVELRCDPISGHTALYWYRQSLGQGLEFLIYFQGNSAPDKSGLPSDRFSAERTGGSVSTLTIQRTQQEDSAVYLCASSYRQDTQYFGPGTRLTVL.

This sequence joins TRBV7-3 and TRBJ2-3, with D perhaps given as TRBD1 or TRBD2 (5 bases each). V was trimmed by 1 base and J by 6 bases, leaving 14 bases between them. The CDR3 totals 15 residues. Germline lookup yields CDR1 SGHTA and CDR2 FQGTGA. This CDR3 is CASSLSGTKTDTQYF. In nucleotides, the CDR3 is TGTGCCAGCAGCTTAAGTGGGACGAAGACGGATACGCAGTATTTT.

This clonotype turned up a few times. V usage is TRBV4-2 and J usage is TRBJ2-7; D possibly corresponds to TRBD2 (6 bases). The CDR3 totals 17 residues. V was trimmed by 0 bases and J by 1 base, leaving 16 bases between them. From germline, CDR1 is LGHNA and CDR2 YNFKEQ. CDR3 amino acids: CASSQEAPGEGSYEQYF. CDR3 DNA: TGTGCCAGCAGCCAAGAGGCACCGGGAGAAGGTTCCTACGAGCAGTACTTC.

This clonotype showed up many times. The rearrangement uses TRBV2 and TRBJ1-1; D may be TRBD1 (6 bases). V gave up 2 bases and J gave up 5 bases, with 12 bases separating them. The CDR3 length is 14 residues. Germline values: CDR1 SNHLY, CDR2 FYNNEI. This chain's CDR3 is CASSETGLGTEAFF. DNA for the CDR3: TGTGCCAGCAGTGAAACAGGGCTTGGGACTGAAGCTTTCTTT.

The rearrangement joins TRBV19 to TRBJ2-3; 7 nucleotides align to TRBD1. Germline-derived CDR1 and CDR2 are LNHDA and SQIVND (reference sequence). CDR3 size: 14 residues. J lost 2 bases, V lost 6 bases, and 5 bases had no gene match. This CDR3 reads CASRRGQSTDTQYF. In DNA, the CDR3 is TGTGCCAGTAGACGGGGACAGTCCACAGATACGCAGTATTTT.

The genes are TRBV27 and TRBJ2-7, with 7 positions matching TRBD1. The germline V gene encodes CDR1 MNHEY and CDR2 SMNVEV (reference sequence). Trimming took 4 bases from V and 3 from J; bases not matched to a gene: 6. This CDR3 is 14 amino acids long. CDR3 DNA sequence: TGTGCCAGCAGTTCTGTAGGGGGCCTCTACGAGCAGTACTTC. Residues: CASSSVGGLYEQYF.

The sample holds one count of this clonotype. The chain couples TRBV20-1 to TRBJ1-1, with 9 bases fitting TRBD1. CDR1 is DFQATT, CDR2 SNEGSKA, per germline (reference sequence). The CDR3 has 11 amino acids. V dropped 6 bases and J dropped 8; count of bases not matched to a gene: 4. The CDR3 reads CSAGQGTEAFF. The CDR3 DNA follows: TGCAGTGCAGGACAGGGGACAGAAGCTTTCTTT.

The chain couples TRBV7-9 to TRBJ2-2; no firm D call. Germline CDR1 and CDR2: SEHNR and FQNEAQ (reference sequence). The V gene lost 2 bases and the J gene lost 7 bases, with 5 bases spanning the gap. The CDR3 has 12 amino acids. The CDR3 loop is CASSLYSGELFF. DNA of the CDR3: TGTGCCAGCAGCTTATATAGCGGGGAGCTGTTTTTT.

This clonotype was seen once. The chain joins TRBV7-9 to TRBJ2-7, with TRBD1 matching 7 bases. Germline V gene sequence: CDR1 SEHNR, CDR2 FQNEAQ (reference sequence). This CDR3 is 16 amino acids long. The junction had 14 bases not matched to a gene; V was cut back by 5 bases and J by 4 bases. The DNA of the CDR3 is TGTGCCAGCAGCCTAAGCACCGGGACAGCGTCATACGAGCAGTACTTC. It yields the protein CASSLSTGTASYEQYF.

In this sample, this clonotype turned up many times. This chain links TRBV4-1 with TRBJ1-2; perhaps TRBD1 as D (6 bases). Germline CDR1 reads MGHRA; CDR2 reads YSYEKL. The ends were cut back, 2 bases at V and 2 bases at J, with 12 bases in the middle. This CDR3 region has 15 residues. CDR3 residues: CASSQPLDRNYGYTF. CDR3 sequence (DNA): TGCGCCAGCAGCCAACCCCTGGACAGAAACTATGGCTACACCTTC.

The CDR3 spells CASRAAGGSGELFF. The CDR3 DNA reads TGTGCCAGCAGAGCAGCGGGGGGTTCCGGGGAGCTGTTTTTT. The rearrangement joins TRBV7-2 to TRBJ2-2, with TRBD2 matching over 9 bases. The CDR3 runs to 14 residues. V lost 6 bases and J lost 6; bases outside the gene matches: 5. CDR1 is SGHTA and CDR2 is FQGNSA in the germline V gene.